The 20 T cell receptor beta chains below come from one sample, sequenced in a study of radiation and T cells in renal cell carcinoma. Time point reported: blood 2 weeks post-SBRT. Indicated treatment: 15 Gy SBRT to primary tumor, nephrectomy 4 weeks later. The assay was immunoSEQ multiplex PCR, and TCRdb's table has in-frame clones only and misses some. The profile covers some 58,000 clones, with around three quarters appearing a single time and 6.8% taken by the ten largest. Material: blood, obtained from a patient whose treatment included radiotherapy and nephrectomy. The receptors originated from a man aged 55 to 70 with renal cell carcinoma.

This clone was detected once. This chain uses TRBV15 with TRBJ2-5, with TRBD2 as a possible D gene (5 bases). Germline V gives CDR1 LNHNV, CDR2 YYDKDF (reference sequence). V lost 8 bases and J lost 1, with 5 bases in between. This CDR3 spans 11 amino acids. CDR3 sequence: CATGGQETQYF. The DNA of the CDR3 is TGTGCCACCGGAGGCCAAGAGACCCAGTACTTC.

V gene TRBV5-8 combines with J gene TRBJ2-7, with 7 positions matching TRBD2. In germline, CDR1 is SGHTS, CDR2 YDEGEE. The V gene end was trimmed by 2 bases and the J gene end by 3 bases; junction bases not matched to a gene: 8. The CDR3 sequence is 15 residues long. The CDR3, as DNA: TGTGCCAGCAGCTTTGCGGGGAGGGCTCACTACGAGCAGTACGTC. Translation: CASSFAGRAHYEQYV.

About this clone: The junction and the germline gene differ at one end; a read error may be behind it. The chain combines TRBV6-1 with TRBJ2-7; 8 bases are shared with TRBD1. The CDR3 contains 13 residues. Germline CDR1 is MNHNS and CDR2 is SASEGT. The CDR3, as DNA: TGTGCCAGCAGTGAACGTCAAGGACAGGGCCCTCTCTTC. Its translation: CASSERQGQGPLF.

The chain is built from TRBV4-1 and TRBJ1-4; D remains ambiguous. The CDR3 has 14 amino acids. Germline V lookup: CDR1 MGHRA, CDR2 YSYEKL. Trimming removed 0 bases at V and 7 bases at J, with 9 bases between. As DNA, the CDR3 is TGCGCCAGCAGCCAAGAATTTAGCAGTGAAAAACTGTTTTTT. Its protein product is CASSQEFSSEKLFF.

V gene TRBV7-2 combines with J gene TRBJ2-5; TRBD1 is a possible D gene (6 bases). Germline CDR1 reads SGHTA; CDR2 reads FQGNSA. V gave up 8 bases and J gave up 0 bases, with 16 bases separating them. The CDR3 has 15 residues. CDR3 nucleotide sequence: TGTGCCAGCCAGGGGAAGTACTCCAACCAAGAGACCCAGTACTTC. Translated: CASQGKYSNQETQYF.

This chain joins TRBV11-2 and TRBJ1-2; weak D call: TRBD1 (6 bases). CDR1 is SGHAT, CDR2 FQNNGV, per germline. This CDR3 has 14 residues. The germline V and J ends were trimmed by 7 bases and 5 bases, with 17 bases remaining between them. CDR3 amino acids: CASTAGAFEYGYTF. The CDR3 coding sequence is TGTGCCAGCACGGCAGGGGCGTTTGAATATGGCTACACCTTC. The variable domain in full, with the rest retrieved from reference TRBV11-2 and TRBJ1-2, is EAGVAQSPRYKIIEKRQSVAFWCNPISGHATLYWYQQILGQGPKLLIQFQNNGVVDDSQLPKDRFSAERLKGVDSTLKIQPAKLEDSAVYLCASTAGAFEYGYTFGSGTRLTVV.

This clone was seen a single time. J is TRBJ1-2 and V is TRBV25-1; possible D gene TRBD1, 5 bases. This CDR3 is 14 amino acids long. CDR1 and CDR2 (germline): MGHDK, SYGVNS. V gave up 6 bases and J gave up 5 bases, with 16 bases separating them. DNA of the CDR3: TGTGCCAGCAGCCAAAGTGGGACGAGTTATGGCTACACCTTC. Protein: CASSQSGTSYGYTF.

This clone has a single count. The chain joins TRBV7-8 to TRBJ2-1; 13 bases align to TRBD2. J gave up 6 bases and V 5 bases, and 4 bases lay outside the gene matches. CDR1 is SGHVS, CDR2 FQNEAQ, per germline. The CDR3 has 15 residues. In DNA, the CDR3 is TGTGCCAGCAGCCCGGGACTAGCGGGAATCAATGAGCAGTTCTTC. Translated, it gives CASSPGLAGINEQFF.

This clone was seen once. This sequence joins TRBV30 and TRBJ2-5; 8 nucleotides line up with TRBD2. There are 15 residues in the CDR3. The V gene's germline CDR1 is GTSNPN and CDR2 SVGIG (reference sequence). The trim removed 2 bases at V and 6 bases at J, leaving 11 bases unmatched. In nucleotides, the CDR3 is TGTGCCTGGAGTAATCGCGGGGGCGGGGGGAAGACCCAGTACTTC. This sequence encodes CAWSNRGGGGKTQYF. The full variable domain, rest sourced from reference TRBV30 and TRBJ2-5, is SQTIHQWPATLVQPVGSPLSLECTVEGTSNPNLYWYRQAAGRGLQLLFYSVGIGQISSEVPQNLSASRPQDRQFILSSKKLLLSDSGFYLCAWSNRGGGGKTQYFGPGTRLLVL.

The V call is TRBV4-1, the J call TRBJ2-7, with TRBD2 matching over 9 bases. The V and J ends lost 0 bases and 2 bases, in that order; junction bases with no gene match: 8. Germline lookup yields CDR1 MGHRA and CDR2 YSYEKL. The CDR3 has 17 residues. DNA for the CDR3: TGCGCCAGCAGCCAAGACGGAGATAGCGGGAGTCCCTACGAGCAGTACGTC. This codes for CASSQDGDSGSPYEQYV.

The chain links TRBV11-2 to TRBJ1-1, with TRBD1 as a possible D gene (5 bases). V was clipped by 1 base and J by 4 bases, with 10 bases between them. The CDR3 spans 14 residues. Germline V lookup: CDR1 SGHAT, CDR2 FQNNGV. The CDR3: CASSLVSGGTEAFF. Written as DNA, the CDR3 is TGTGCCAGCAGCTTAGTTTCTGGGGGCACTGAAGCTTTCTTT.

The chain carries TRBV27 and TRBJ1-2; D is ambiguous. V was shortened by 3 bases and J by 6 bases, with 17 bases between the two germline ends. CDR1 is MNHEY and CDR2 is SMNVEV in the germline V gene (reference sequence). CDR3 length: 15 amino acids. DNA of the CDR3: TGTGCCAGCAGTTTGAACGCCGACGATGGGGATGGCTACACCTTC. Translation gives CASSLNADDGDGYTF.

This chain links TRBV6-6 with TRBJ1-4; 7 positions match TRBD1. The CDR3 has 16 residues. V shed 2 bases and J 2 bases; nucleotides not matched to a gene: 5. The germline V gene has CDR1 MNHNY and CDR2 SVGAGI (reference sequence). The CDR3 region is CASSYVTGSTNEKLFF. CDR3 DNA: TGTGCCAGCAGTTACGTGACAGGGTCTACTAATGAAAAACTGTTTTTT.

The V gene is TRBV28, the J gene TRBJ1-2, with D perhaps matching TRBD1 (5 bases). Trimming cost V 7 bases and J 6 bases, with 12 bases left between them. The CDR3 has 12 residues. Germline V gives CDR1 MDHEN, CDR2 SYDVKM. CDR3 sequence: CASTHRGDGYTF. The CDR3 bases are TGTGCCAGCACTCACAGAGGGGATGGCTACACCTTC.

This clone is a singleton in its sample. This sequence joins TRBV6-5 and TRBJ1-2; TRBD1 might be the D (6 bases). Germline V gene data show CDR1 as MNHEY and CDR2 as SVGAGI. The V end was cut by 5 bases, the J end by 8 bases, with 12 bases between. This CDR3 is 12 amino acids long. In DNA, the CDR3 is TGTGCCAGCAGTGGGGGGCCTCGGGGCTACACCTTC. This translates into CASSGGPRGYTF.

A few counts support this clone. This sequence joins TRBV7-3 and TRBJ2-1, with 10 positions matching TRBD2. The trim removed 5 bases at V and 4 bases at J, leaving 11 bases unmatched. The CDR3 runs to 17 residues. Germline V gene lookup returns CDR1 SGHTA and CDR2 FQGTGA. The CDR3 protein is CASSPSSSGGPYNEQFF. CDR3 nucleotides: TGTGCCAGCAGCCCCTCAAGTAGCGGGGGGCCATACAATGAGCAGTTCTTC.

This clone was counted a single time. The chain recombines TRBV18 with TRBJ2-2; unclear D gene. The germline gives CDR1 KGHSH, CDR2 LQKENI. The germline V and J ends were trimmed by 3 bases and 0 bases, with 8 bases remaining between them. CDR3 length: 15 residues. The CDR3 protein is CASSPAPANTGELFF. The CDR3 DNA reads TGTGCCAGCTCACCGGCACCCGCGAACACCGGGGAGCTGTTTTTT.

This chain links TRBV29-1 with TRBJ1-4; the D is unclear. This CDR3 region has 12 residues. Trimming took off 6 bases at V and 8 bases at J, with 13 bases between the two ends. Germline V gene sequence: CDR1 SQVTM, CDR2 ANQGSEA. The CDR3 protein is CSVALQGEKLFF. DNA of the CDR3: TGCAGCGTGGCCTTACAAGGGGAAAAACTGTTTTTT.

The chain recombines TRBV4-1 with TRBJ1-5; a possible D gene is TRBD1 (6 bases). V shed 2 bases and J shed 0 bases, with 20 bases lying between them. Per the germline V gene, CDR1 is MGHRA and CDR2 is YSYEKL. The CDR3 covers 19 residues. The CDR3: CASSQLGARGLYSNQPQHF. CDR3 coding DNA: TGCGCCAGCAGCCAATTGGGGGCCAGGGGCTTATATAGCAATCAGCCCCAGCATTTT.

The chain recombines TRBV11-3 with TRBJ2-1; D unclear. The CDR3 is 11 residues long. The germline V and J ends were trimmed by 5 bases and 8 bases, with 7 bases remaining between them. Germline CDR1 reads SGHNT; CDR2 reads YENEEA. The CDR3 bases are TGTGCCAGCAGCCGCGTCTATGAGCAGTTCTTC. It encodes CASSRVYEQFF.